The 20 T cell receptor beta chains reported below all come from one sample, sequenced in a study of technical replicates of blood from a handful of donors (dated by TCRdb to about 2017). The method behind the library was the immunoSEQ multiplex PCR assay. Not all clones reach the TCRdb copy of this immuneACCESS table, which keeps in-frame sequences only. Checked studies attribute under half of the gap to unresolved V genes and leave the rest unexplained. The sample table contains tens of thousands of clones; only one count was recorded for 90% to 95% of them. Jointly, the top ten make up about 0.39% of the sample. Input material: T cells isolated from PBMCs. Receptors originate from a human donor in good health.

The V and J genes are TRBV4-3 and TRBJ2-1, with 16 bases fitting TRBD2. Germline CDR1 reads LGHNA; CDR2 reads YSLEER. V shed 4 bases, J shed 8 bases, and the junction held 2 bases outside the gene matches. This CDR3 has 15 residues. The CDR3 DNA reads TGCGCCAGCAGCCGGGGACTAGCGGGAGGGGATGAGCAGTTCTTC. Its protein product is CASSRGLAGGDEQFF.

This clone came up once. The V gene is TRBV6-5, the J gene TRBJ1-2; 8 bases agree with TRBD1. Germline V gives CDR1 MNHEY, CDR2 SVGAGI. The CDR3 is made up of 14 amino acids. J gave up 4 bases and V 5 bases, and 6 bases lay outside the gene matches. The DNA for the CDR3 is TGTGCCAGCAGTCGGACAGGGCGAGTCTATGGCTACACCTTC. Translating gives CASSRTGRVYGYTF.

V usage is TRBV21-1 and J usage is TRBJ1-2; TRBD1 is the table's D call and was not checked against the DNA. TRBV21-1 is annotated as a pseudogene. The CDR3 contains 16 residues. This chain's CDR3 is CASSKLTDRFNYGYTF. The CDR3 DNA reads TGTGCCAGCAGCAAACTTACCGACAGATTTAACTATGGCTACACCTTC.

The chain recombines TRBV7-2 with TRBJ2-7, with D uncertain. Germline CDR1 reads SGHTA; CDR2 reads FQGNSA. V was pared by 1 base and J by 0 bases, with 13 bases between. The CDR3 sequence is 16 residues long. The CDR3 region is CASSLVMASSSYEQYF. As DNA, the CDR3 is TGTGCCAGCAGCTTAGTTATGGCCTCCAGCTCCTACGAGCAGTACTTC.

The chain combines TRBV5-1 with TRBJ1-2, with a tentative D call TRBD1 (5 bases). Trimming took off 1 base at V and 8 bases at J, with 6 bases between the two ends. The CDR3 is 11 residues long. Germline CDR1 SGHRS, CDR2 YFSETQ. The CDR3 protein is CASSLQGGYTF. CDR3 sequence (DNA): TGCGCCAGCAGCTTGCAGGGAGGCTACACCTTC.

This chain joins TRBV6-5 and TRBJ2-3, with 7 nucleotides matching TRBD2. This CDR3 is built from 15 residues. V lost 8 bases and J lost 0; bases outside the gene matches: 8. Germline lookup yields CDR1 MNHEY and CDR2 SVGAGI. CDR3 nucleotides: TGTGCCAGCGGAGGACCAGCGGGGAGCACAGATACGCAGTATTTT. As protein: CASGGPAGSTDTQYF.

This chain joins TRBV2 and TRBJ1-1; D is possibly TRBD1 (5 bases). Trimming removed 11 bases at V and 2 bases at J, with 15 bases between. This CDR3 is 13 amino acids long. Germline values: CDR1 SNHLY, CDR2 FYNNEI. In DNA, the CDR3 is TGTGCCGGAACGCGGGGCCTAAACACTGAAGCTTTCTTT. Encoded protein: CAGTRGLNTEAFF.

V usage is TRBV7-6 and J usage is TRBJ2-2; a possible D gene is TRBD2 (5 bases). V lost 6 bases and J 2 bases, leaving 10 bases between the germline ends. This CDR3 has 14 residues. In germline, CDR1 is SGHVS, CDR2 FNYEAQ. The CDR3 protein is CASSLAPNTGELFF. CDR3 DNA sequence: TGTGCCAGCAGTCTAGCCCCAAACACCGGGGAGCTGTTTTTT.

The CDR3 sequence is CAWSVAGVETQYF. CDR3 DNA sequence: TGTGCCTGGAGTGTAGCGGGAGTGGAGACCCAGTACTTC. The chain recombines TRBV30 with TRBJ2-5; TRBD2 aligns across 8 bases. Germline V gives CDR1 GTSNPN, CDR2 SVGIG (reference sequence). J was trimmed by 5 bases and V by 0 bases; bases with no gene match: 2. The CDR3 runs 13 residues. The complete variable domain, with remaining parts taken from reference TRBV30 and TRBJ2-5, reads SQTIHQWPATLVQPVGSPLSLECTVEGTSNPNLYWYRQAAGRGLQLLFYSVGIGQISSEVPQNLSASRPQDRQFILSSKKLLLSDSGFYLCAWSVAGVETQYFGPGTRLLVL.

This clone was picked up one time. V gene TRBV6-5 combines with J gene TRBJ1-2, with 7 bases aligning to TRBD1. Trimming removed 2 bases from V and 3 bases from J; junction bases left unmatched: 3. CDR3 length equals 14 residues. The germline V gene encodes CDR1 MNHEY and CDR2 SVGAGI. CDR3 protein: CASSYRGPHYGYTF. The CDR3 DNA reads TGTGCCAGCAGTTACAGGGGGCCTCACTATGGCTACACCTTC.

The gene calls are TRBV4-3 and TRBJ1-2; 7 positions agree with TRBD1. The CDR3 spans 16 residues. V gave up 0 bases and J gave up 5 bases; unmatched junction bases: 9. Germline loops: CDR1 LGHNA, CDR2 YSLEER. Written as DNA, the CDR3 is TGCGCCAGCAGCCAAGATGGCCACAGGGGTGGATATGGCTACACCTTC. Residues: CASSQDGHRGGYGYTF.

The chain has TRBV6-1 and TRBJ1-4; D uncertain. Germline V CDR1 and CDR2: MNHNS, SASEGT. The CDR3 is 15 amino acids. The V end was cut by 2 bases, the J end by 8 bases, with 15 bases between. The CDR3 DNA reads TGTGCCAGCAGTGAATTCAGCGGGTCGTGGGAAAAACTGTTTTTT. Protein sequence: CASSEFSGSWEKLFF.

This chain uses TRBV9 with TRBJ2-7, with 11 nucleotides matching TRBD2. CDR1 SGDLS and CDR2 YYNGEE come from the germline V gene. The ends lost 6 bases at V and 13 bases at J; junction bases unmatched: 6. The CDR3 spans 11 residues. The CDR3 sequence: CASNLGTSGYF. As DNA, the CDR3 is TGTGCCAGCAACCTAGGGACTAGCGGCTACTTC.

The chain has TRBV5-1 and TRBJ2-7, with 9 bases aligning to TRBD1. J gave up 3 bases and V 3 bases, and 7 bases lay outside the gene matches. This CDR3 contains 15 residues. The germline V gene encodes CDR1 SGHRS and CDR2 YFSETQ. The CDR3 protein is CASSSTGGFVYEQYF. The CDR3 region has the DNA TGCGCCAGCAGCTCGACAGGGGGGTTTGTCTACGAGCAGTACTTC.

V is TRBV29-1 and J is TRBJ1-1, with a weak D call TRBD1 (6 bases). The CDR3 sequence is 14 residues long. The germline V and J ends were trimmed by 1 base and 6 bases, with 15 bases remaining between them. CDR1 SQVTM and CDR2 ANQGSEA come from the germline V gene. The CDR3 region has the DNA TGCAGCGTTGAAGTTACGTCAGGGGTACCTGAAGCTTTCTTT. It is translated as CSVEVTSGVPEAFF.

V is TRBV5-5 and J is TRBJ2-7; the match to TRBD1 covers 9 bases. The CDR3 runs 16 residues. Germline V gene sequence: CDR1 SGHKS, CDR2 YYEKEE (reference sequence). The J segment lost 7 bases and the V segment lost 7 bases, leaving 18 bases of the junction unmatched. CDR3 coding DNA: TGTGCCAGCTCGAGGGATCCCGGGACAGGGTTAAGTGAGCAGTACTTC. This sequence encodes CASSRDPGTGLSEQYF.

The J gene is TRBJ2-7, the V gene TRBV9; tentatively, D is TRBD2 (6 bases). The CDR3 spans 15 residues. Per the germline V gene, CDR1 is SGDLS and CDR2 is YYNGEE. V lost 1 base to trimming and J lost 4 bases, with 15 bases between them. Here the CDR3 DNA reads TGTGCCAGCAGCGTATCAACGGGAGTTTCATACGAGCAGTACTTC. Amino acids: CASSVSTGVSYEQYF.

This clone has only one observation. The chain combines TRBV2 with TRBJ2-1; 13 nucleotides line up with TRBD2. The CDR3 is 14 residues long. V shed 9 bases and J 7 bases; nucleotides not matched to a gene: 6. Germline V gene lookup returns CDR1 SNHLY and CDR2 FYNNEI. CDR3 bases: TGTGCCAGTGCCGGGACTAGCGGGATTAATGAGCAGTTCTTC. Amino acids: CASAGTSGINEQFF.

This chain uses TRBV5-8 with TRBJ2-2; 11 nucleotides agree with TRBD2. The CDR3 length is 17 residues. V was pared by 2 bases and J by 0 bases, with 3 bases of the junction left unmatched. CDR1 and CDR2 (germline): SGHTS, YDEGEE. CDR3 in amino acids: CASSFPTSGTNTGELFF. CDR3 DNA: TGTGCCAGCAGCTTCCCGACTAGCGGGACGAACACCGGGGAGCTGTTTTTT.

The chain couples TRBV19 to TRBJ2-7, with 8 positions matching TRBD2. Germline lookup yields CDR1 LNHDA and CDR2 SQIVND (reference sequence). This CDR3 is 15 amino acids long. J was trimmed by 3 bases and V by 4 bases; bases with no gene match: 8. The CDR3 reads CASSNERESVYEQYF. The CDR3 nucleotides read TGTGCCAGTAGTAACGAGCGGGAGTCGGTCTACGAGCAGTACTTC.